Ten or more counts support the clone carrying this T cell receptor beta chain. As yet, its antigen is unknown. This entry is derived from a study of blood T cells in healthy people across ages. Points from the study as a whole: Investigators viewed diversity estimates from one million T cells as underestimates, the study reported. Roughly linearly, TCR beta diversity per million T cells fell as age increased. Naive and antigen-experienced cells were not separated, limiting conclusive comparison.

Sample-barcoded 5' priming and a J-beta primer mix drove a second PCR of 7 to 11 cycles. Every molecule of cDNA carried a tag from a template-switch adaptor with 12 random nucleotides. From the 5' RACE reads, TCRdb called clonotypes with MiXCR, one entry per CDR3 protein. Of 550,000 to 600,000 distinct CDR3 sequences in the sample, roughly 48% are singletons; the top ten hold approximately 23%. The germline V and J ends were trimmed by 6 bases and 7 bases, with 10 bases remaining between them. This CDR3 comprises 11 residues. Germline V gives CDR1 MNHEY, CDR2 SVGAGI. The sequence was collected from an elderly man in good health. This chain joins TRBV6-5 and TRBJ2-7, with D hard to call. The sequencing input was blood. The CDR3 DNA reads as TGTGCCAGCAGCCGCCCTGGAGAGCAGTACTTC. This translates into CASSRPGEQYF.